This TCR beta chain was observed in a study of beta chain features in type 1 diabetes. Findings of the study overall: TCRB CDR3 length was moderately but significantly reduced in all four CD4+ subsets of Type 1 diabetes patients.

In this sample, this clone turned up once. The target antigen is unknown. The CDR3 covers 15 residues. Trimming shortened V by 4 bases and J by 0 bases, and 11 bases separated the two germline ends. CDR1 and CDR2 (germline): SGDLS, YYNGEE. The authors reverse transcribed all of the isolated RNA, so sequencing captured expressed TCRB transcripts. Clones were sequenced by immunoSEQ multiplex PCR, and TCRdb holds only the in-frame ones, with some missing. The sample lists hundreds of thousands of clones, around an eighth occurring once. This chain uses TRBV9 with TRBJ1-5, with D hard to call. The material sequenced was naive CD4+ T cells from blood. The source is a man aged 18 to 29 with type 1 diabetes. The CDR3 DNA reads as TGTGCCAGCAGCCCGGGAGTGAGTAGCAATCAGCCCCAGCATTTT. This sequence encodes CASSPGVSSNQPQHF.